This T cell receptor beta chain is from a study of blood T cell repertoires in COVID-19. J was trimmed by 4 bases and V by 1 base; bases with no gene match: 1. The CDR3 consists of 14 residues. Germline V gene data show CDR1 as LGHDT and CDR2 as YNNKEL (reference sequence). Enrolled through a virtual design, the participants were between 18 and 89 years of age and came from approximately 25 US areas. This clone was found a few times. The data were produced by immunoSEQ multiplex PCR, yet TCRdb's version contains in-frame clones alone and is incomplete. The table lists some 300,000 clones, around 92% of them singletons.

The receptor comes from a woman aged 50 to 65 who had been exposed to COVID-19. The chain recombines TRBV3-1 (or the pseudogene TRBV3-2) with TRBJ1-2, with 9 nucleotides matching TRBD1. The specimen sequenced was PBMCs or T cells enriched from blood (not recorded which). Written as DNA, the CDR3 is TGTGCCAGCAGCCAAGGACAGGGGGGCTATGGCTACACCTTC. This encodes CASSQGQGGYGYTF.